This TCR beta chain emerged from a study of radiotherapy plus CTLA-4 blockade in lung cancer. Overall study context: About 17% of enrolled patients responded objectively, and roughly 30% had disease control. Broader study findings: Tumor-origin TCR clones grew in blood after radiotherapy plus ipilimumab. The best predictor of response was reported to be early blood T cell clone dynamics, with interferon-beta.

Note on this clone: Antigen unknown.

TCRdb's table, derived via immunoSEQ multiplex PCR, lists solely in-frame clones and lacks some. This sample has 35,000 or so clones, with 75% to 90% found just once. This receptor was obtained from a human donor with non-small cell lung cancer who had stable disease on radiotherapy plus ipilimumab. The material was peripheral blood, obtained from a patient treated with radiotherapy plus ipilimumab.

In DNA form, the CDR3 reads TGTGCCAGCAGTTACTCACAGGGCAGGGTCCAAGAGACCCAGTACTTC. Residues: CASSYSQGRVQETQYF. V and J are TRBV6-5 and TRBJ2-5; tentative D call: TRBD1 (6 bases). Trimming removed 0 bases from V and 1 base from J, with 12 bases in between. This CDR3 region has 16 residues. Germline V CDR1 and CDR2: MNHEY, SVGAGI.